The 29 T cell receptor beta chains reported below all come from one sample, sequenced in a study of blood T cell repertoires in COVID-19. The protocol was immunoSEQ multiplex PCR, while the TCRdb copy is restricted to in-frame clones and leaves out a portion. The data show around 260,000 clones, about 87% seen once. Sequencing used peripheral blood. The source of these receptors is a man aged 55-75 years who had recovered from COVID-19.

This clone was observed a handful of times. The V and J genes are TRBV7-6 and TRBJ2-2, with D hard to call. CDR3 size: 13 residues. Between the trimmed V and J ends, which lost 5 bases and 5 bases, there was a span of 9 bases. Germline values: CDR1 SGHVS, CDR2 FNYEAQ. CDR3: CASSMRWTGELFF. The DNA of the CDR3 is TGTGCCAGCAGCATGAGGTGGACCGGGGAGCTGTTTTTT.

The chain employs TRBV12-5 and TRBJ1-2; TRBD1 aligns across 12 bases. J was trimmed by 8 bases and V by 6 bases; bases with no gene match: 7. The germline V gene has CDR1 LGHNT and CDR2 FRNRAP. The CDR3 is 14 residues long. CDR3 in DNA: TGTGCTAGTGGCTCTGGGACAGGGGGCCGGGGCTACACCTTC. It codes for CASGSGTGGRGYTF. The full variable domain, in which reference TRBV12-5 and TRBJ1-2 provide the parts outside the CDR3, is DARVTQTPRHKVTEMGQEVTMRCQPILGHNTVFWYRQTMMQGLELLAYFRNRAPLDDSGMPKDRFSAEMPDATLATLKIQPSEPRDSAVYFCASGSGTGGRGYTFGSGTRLTVV.

This chain links TRBV6-5 with TRBJ2-1, with 9 bases identical to TRBD2. Germline assignment: CDR1 MNHEY and CDR2 SVGAGI. With 6 bases clipped from V and 6 bases from J, the junction kept 6 bases outside the gene matches. This CDR3 spans 14 amino acids. CDR3 region: CASSRTSASNEQFF. DNA for the CDR3: TGTGCCAGCAGCCGGACTAGCGCAAGCAATGAGCAGTTCTTC.

This clone has more than one count but fewer than ten. The chain joins TRBV30 to TRBJ1-3; maybe TRBD1 (5 bases). Germline CDR1 is GTSNPN and CDR2 is SVGIG (reference sequence). V dropped 0 bases and J dropped 0 bases, with 9 bases sitting between them. This CDR3 spans 15 amino acids. CDR3 in amino acids: CAWSVDSLSGNTIYF. CDR3 sequence (DNA): TGTGCCTGGAGTGTAGACAGCCTCTCTGGAAACACCATATATTTT.

The chain couples TRBV10-1 to TRBJ2-1; weak D call: TRBD2 (7 bases). Trimming pared 0 bases from V and 16 bases from J, leaving 19 bases between. This CDR3 comprises 14 residues. CDR1 WNHNN and CDR2 SYGVQD come from the germline V gene (reference sequence). Here the CDR3 reads CASSESTGGKRDFF. CDR3 nucleotides: TGCGCCAGCAGTGAGTCGACGGGGGGCAAAAGGGATTTCTTC.

This chain uses TRBV15 with TRBJ1-5; maybe TRBD1 (5 bases). V lost 0 bases and J 6 bases, leaving 12 bases between the germline ends. Germline V gene data show CDR1 as LNHNV and CDR2 as YYDKDF (reference sequence). CDR3 length equals 15 residues. The CDR3 coding sequence is TGTGCCACCAGCAGAGATTTTTCGGGGGGTCAGCCCCAGCATTTT. Protein sequence: CATSRDFSGGQPQHF.

The genes are TRBV29-1 and TRBJ2-5; no clear D. The ends were cut back, 0 bases at V and 5 bases at J, with 19 bases in the middle. CDR1 is SQVTM and CDR2 is ANQGSEA in the germline V gene. The CDR3 spans 16 residues. CDR3 DNA sequence: TGCAGCGTTGAAGATCTACGGTTGCAACTTTGGGAGACCCAGTACTTC. Protein: CSVEDLRLQLWETQYF.

The J gene is TRBJ2-1, the V gene TRBV27, with TRBD2 matching over 15 bases. Germline values: CDR1 MNHEY, CDR2 SMNVEV (reference sequence). V shed 5 bases and J 7 bases; nucleotides not matched to a gene: 9. The CDR3 length is 17 residues. The CDR3 DNA is TGTGCCAGCAGTCCCGGACTAGCGGGGGGGTTTGGGAATGAGCAGTTCTTC. Translated: CASSPGLAGGFGNEQFF.

The chain couples TRBV27 to TRBJ2-4; TRBD1 aligns across 8 bases. V shed 6 bases, J shed 9 bases, and the junction held 7 bases outside the gene matches. The CDR3 loop spans 13 amino acids. Germline CDR1 MNHEY, CDR2 SMNVEV (reference sequence). CDR3 residues: CASRSTGTGIQYF. The CDR3 DNA is TGTGCCAGCAGGTCGACAGGGACAGGCATTCAGTACTTC.

This clone appeared a few times. The chain joins TRBV5-1 to TRBJ2-2; 8 nucleotides align to TRBD1. Germline V lookup: CDR1 SGHRS, CDR2 YFSETQ. There are 15 residues in the CDR3. The V gene end was trimmed by 4 bases and the J gene end by 2 bases; junction bases not matched to a gene: 4. DNA of the CDR3: TGCGCCAGCAGCCGCGGACAGGGCAACACCGGGGAGCTGTTTTTT. Translated: CASSRGQGNTGELFF.

This clone was seen only a few times. The chain carries TRBV19 and TRBJ1-1; D gene ambiguous. V was clipped by 3 bases and J by 6 bases, with 14 bases between them. The CDR3 runs to 14 residues. In germline, CDR1 is LNHDA, CDR2 SQIVND (reference sequence). CDR3 coding DNA: TGTGCCAGTAGTATCGAGGTGTTTACGCCTGAAGCTTTCTTT. Protein sequence: CASSIEVFTPEAFF.

The chain joins TRBV2 to TRBJ2-3; the D is unclear. Germline V gene lookup returns CDR1 SNHLY and CDR2 FYNNEI. The CDR3 contains 11 residues. Between the trimmed V and J ends, which lost 6 bases and 7 bases, there was a span of 8 bases. CDR3 coding DNA: TGTGCCAGCAGAGCCCGGTATACGCAGTATTTT. The encoded protein is CASRARYTQYF.

The rearrangement links TRBV5-1 to TRBJ2-3, with TRBD2 as a possible D gene (7 bases). V lost 5 bases and J lost 0, with 10 bases in between. The CDR3 length is 14 residues. Germline V gene data show CDR1 as SGHRS and CDR2 as YFSETQ. In DNA, the CDR3 is TGCGCCAGCAGGGCGGGGGCTAGCACAGATACGCAGTATTTT. Protein product: CASRAGASTDTQYF.

This clone was counted a few times. The chain links TRBV9 to TRBJ2-7; possible D gene TRBD1, 6 bases. The germline CDR1 and CDR2 sequences are SGDLS and YYNGEE. Trimming took 6 bases from V and 2 from J, leaving 24 bases between them. The CDR3 extends over 17 amino acids. This chain's CDR3 is CASTPGGQSAPPYEQYF. CDR3 DNA sequence: TGTGCCAGCACCCCAGGAGGACAGTCTGCCCCTCCCTACGAGCAGTACTTC.

This chain connects TRBV3-1 (or the pseudogene TRBV3-2) to TRBJ2-5; 7 bases align to TRBD1. CDR1 is LGHDT and CDR2 is YNNKEL in the germline V gene (reference sequence). The CDR3 totals 14 residues. V was pared by 3 bases and J by 2 bases, with 3 bases of the junction left unmatched. In nucleotides, the CDR3 is TGTGCCAGCAGCCACTCGGGACAGCAAGAGACCCAGTACTTC. This sequence encodes CASSHSGQQETQYF.

The chain carries TRBV7-2 and TRBJ2-3; 9 bases agree with TRBD1. CDR3 length equals 16 residues. Germline values: CDR1 SGHTA, CDR2 FQGNSA. V trimming: 6 bases; J trimming: 1 base; junction bases outside the gene matches: 8. CDR3 loop: CASSFGTGKRTDTQYF. CDR3 bases: TGTGCCAGCAGTTTCGGGACAGGGAAACGCACAGATACGCAGTATTTT. The full variable domain, rest sourced from reference TRBV7-2 and TRBJ2-3, is GAGVSQSPSNKVTEKGKDVELRCDPISGHTALYWYRQSLGQGLEFLIYFQGNSAPDKSGLPSDRFSAERTGGSVSTLTIQRTQQEDSAVYLCASSFGTGKRTDTQYFGPGTRLTVL.

The J gene is TRBJ2-7, the V gene TRBV3-1 (or the pseudogene TRBV3-2), with D perhaps matching TRBD2 (6 bases). CDR1 and CDR2 from the germline V gene are LGHDT and YNNKEL (reference sequence). The CDR3 totals 14 residues. V lost 4 bases to trimming and J lost 4 bases, with 14 bases between them. The CDR3 reads CASSRRVGGYEQYF. The CDR3 DNA sequence: TGTGCCAGCAGCCGAAGAGTGGGGGGATACGAGCAGTACTTC.

V usage is TRBV7-3 and J usage is TRBJ2-1, with unresolved D. V was shortened by 5 bases and J by 0 bases, with 14 bases between the two germline ends. The length of the CDR3 is 16 residues. The germline V gene has CDR1 SGHTA and CDR2 FQGTGA. The chain's CDR3 is CASSPRSTSSYNEQFF. Written as DNA, the CDR3 is TGTGCCAGCAGCCCCCGTAGCACGAGCTCCTACAATGAGCAGTTCTTC.

V gene TRBV20-1 combines with J gene TRBJ2-6; TRBD1 aligns across 9 bases. The CDR3 covers 17 residues. J lost 1 base, V lost 3 bases, and 7 bases had no gene match. CDR1 is DFQATT, CDR2 SNEGSKA, per germline (reference sequence). The CDR3 spells CSASNTGGASGANVLTF. The CDR3 DNA follows: TGCAGTGCTAGTAACACAGGGGGCGCGTCTGGGGCCAACGTCCTGACTTTC.

J is TRBJ2-7 and V is TRBV5-1; 8 bases fit TRBD2. J gave up 2 bases and V 3 bases, and 7 bases lay outside the gene matches. CDR3 length: 15 residues. The germline V gene has CDR1 SGHRS and CDR2 YFSETQ. The DNA of the CDR3 is TGCGCCAGCAGCTCGGGAGGGACCGGAGCCTACGAGCAGTACTTC. It encodes CASSSGGTGAYEQYF.

The V call is TRBV6-6, the J call TRBJ2-1, with 9 nucleotides matching TRBD1. CDR1 MNHNY and CDR2 SVGAGI come from the germline V gene (reference sequence). There are 15 residues in the CDR3. Losses at the gene ends were 4 bases for V and 6 bases for J; bases not matched to a gene: 7. CDR3 DNA sequence: TGTGCCAGCAGTTTCGGACAGGGGAGTGGCAATGAGCAGTTCTTC. Protein: CASSFGQGSGNEQFF.

The chain employs TRBV4-2 and TRBJ2-7; no definite D call. Between the trimmed V and J ends, which lost 0 bases and 5 bases, there was a span of 11 bases. Looked up from germline, CDR1 is LGHNA and CDR2 is YNFKEQ. This CDR3 is built from 14 residues. The CDR3 DNA sequence: TGTGCCAGCAGCCAAGAAGTAGAGTACCACGAGCAGTACTTC. Amino acids: CASSQEVEYHEQYF.

The chain uses TRBV7-9 and TRBJ2-1; maybe TRBD2 (6 bases). This CDR3 has 15 amino acids. Germline CDR1 reads SEHNR; CDR2 reads FQNEAQ (reference sequence). The V end was cut by 5 bases, the J end by 7 bases, with 18 bases between. CDR3 sequence reads: CASSDRDSLGNEQFF. In nucleotides, the CDR3 is TGTGCCAGCAGCGACCGGGACTCACTTGGTAATGAGCAGTTCTTC.

The genes are TRBV1 and TRBJ2-3; TRBD2, as called in the table, went unchecked against the DNA. TRBV1 is recorded as a pseudogene. This CDR3 is built from 21 residues. This CDR3 reads CTSSQDLEWPSPRLCTDTQYF. In DNA, the CDR3 is TGCACCAGCAGCCAAGATCTGGAATGGCCTAGCCCCCGACTCTGCACAGATACGCAGTATTTT.

The CDR3 DNA reads TGTGCCTGGAGCAAAGACGGACAGGGAAGGCAGCCCCAGCATTTT. Protein sequence: CAWSKDGQGRQPQHF. The chain links TRBV30 to TRBJ1-5, with 8 nucleotides matching TRBD1. The CDR3 contains 15 residues. J gave up 7 bases and V 3 bases, and 11 bases lay outside the gene matches. In germline, CDR1 is GTSNPN, CDR2 SVGIG (reference sequence). Full variable domain (missing parts from reference TRBV30 and TRBJ1-5): SQTIHQWPATLVQPVGSPLSLECTVEGTSNPNLYWYRQAAGRGLQLLFYSVGIGQISSEVPQNLSASRPQDRQFILSSKKLLLSDSGFYLCAWSKDGQGRQPQHFGDGTRLSIL.

The genes are TRBV6-1 and TRBJ1-6; TRBD1 matches 7 bases. Germline assignment: CDR1 MNHNS and CDR2 SASEGT. There are 13 residues in the CDR3. J lost 12 bases, V lost 1 base, and 3 bases had no gene match. CDR3 in amino acids: CASSEGTGLPLHF. CDR3 sequence (DNA): TGTGCCAGCAGTGAAGGGACAGGCTTACCCCTCCACTTT.

The rearrangement joins TRBV5-4 to TRBJ2-7; 9 nucleotides align to TRBD1. This CDR3 comprises 14 residues. Germline V CDR1 and CDR2: SGHNT, YYREEE (reference sequence). V was clipped by 2 bases and J by 6 bases; unmatched bases: 6. CDR3 amino acids: CASSLPGQGSEQYF. CDR3 coding DNA: TGTGCCAGCAGCTTACCGGGACAGGGATCCGAGCAGTACTTC.

The chain is built from TRBV5-1 and TRBJ2-2; TRBD1 matches 7 bases. J was trimmed by 6 bases and V by 1 base; bases with no gene match: 6. Germline CDR1 reads SGHRS; CDR2 reads YFSETQ. There are 15 residues in the CDR3. This CDR3 reads CASSLLGGMAGELFF. The CDR3 DNA reads as TGCGCCAGCAGCTTGTTAGGGGGCATGGCCGGGGAGCTGTTTTTT.

The V and J genes are TRBV11-1 and TRBJ1-1; D unclear. Germline V gene data show CDR1 as SGHAT and CDR2 as FQDESV (reference sequence). CDR3 length: 13 amino acids. V was pared by 1 base and J by 4 bases, with 7 bases between. The CDR3 spells CASSLGTITEAFF. The CDR3 region has the DNA TGTGCCAGCAGCTTAGGGACTATCACTGAAGCTTTCTTT. The full variable domain, in which reference TRBV11-1 and TRBJ1-1 provide the parts outside the CDR3, is EAEVAQSPRYKITEKSQAVAFWCDPISGHATLYWYRQILGQGPELLVQFQDESVVDDSQLPKDRFSAERLKGVDSTLKIQPAELGDSAMYLCASSLGTITEAFFGQGTRLTVV.